These 22 T cell receptor beta chains originate from one sample sequenced in a study of T cell changes during pregnancy in multiple sclerosis (dated by TCRdb to between 2019 and 2020). Libraries were constructed by the immunoSEQ multiplex PCR assay. TCRdb took this table from immuneACCESS and kept in-frame rearrangements with V and J called. Such tables lack part of the clones; where checked against another copy, unresolved V genes explain under half of the gap, and the rest is unexplained. Across this sample there are fewer than 45,000 clones, with roughly 92% seen only once. The ten biggest clones cover roughly 0.7% of the sample. The source was CD4+ T cells from peripheral blood mononuclear cells, collected in the first trimester of pregnancy. Receptors were obtained from a female donor with multiple sclerosis, enrolled in a pregnancy study.

This sequence joins TRBV6-5 and TRBJ2-7, with TRBD2 matching over 7 bases. Germline values: CDR1 MNHEY, CDR2 SVGAGI. The CDR3 totals 13 residues. Trimming took 8 bases from V and 2 from J; bases not matched to a gene: 6. CDR3 bases: TGTGCCAGCGGGCCTAGCGGAGCCTACGAGCAGTACTTC. Translating it yields CASGPSGAYEQYF.

The chain uses TRBV4-2 and TRBJ2-3, with 10 bases matching TRBD2. Germline loops: CDR1 LGHNA, CDR2 YNFKEQ. The CDR3 runs 18 residues. The ends lost 5 bases at V and 3 bases at J; junction bases unmatched: 14. The CDR3 spells CASSGGLAGVPGTDTQYF. DNA of the CDR3: TGTGCCAGCAGCGGGGGGCTAGCGGGAGTTCCGGGGACAGATACGCAGTATTTT.

V gene TRBV11-2 combines with J gene TRBJ2-5, with D maybe TRBD2 (5 bases). Looked up from germline, CDR1 is SGHAT and CDR2 is FQNNGV. V lost 5 bases and J 1 base, leaving 11 bases between the germline ends. The CDR3 is 14 amino acids. As DNA, the CDR3 is TGTGCCAGCAGCCGTGGACTCCTCCAAGAGACCCAGTACTTC. Its translation: CASSRGLLQETQYF.

The rearrangement links TRBV6-1 to TRBJ2-7; D uncertain. Germline values: CDR1 MNHNS, CDR2 SASEGT. Trimming took off 8 bases at V and 3 bases at J, with 8 bases between the two ends. This CDR3 region has 11 residues. CDR3 sequence: CASSEIYEQYF. The CDR3 DNA reads TGTGCCAGCTCTGAGATCTACGAGCAGTACTTC.

This chain uses TRBV29-1 with TRBJ2-5; 8 nucleotides match TRBD2. V was clipped by 8 bases and J by 9 bases; unmatched bases: 8. In germline, CDR1 is SQVTM, CDR2 ANQGSEA. The CDR3 covers 11 residues. The CDR3 coding sequence is TGCAGCACCGGCGGGGGGAGGGCCCAGTACTTC. It is translated as CSTGGGRAQYF.

In its sample, this clone was seen once. This sequence joins TRBV4-2 and TRBJ2-3, with 8 nucleotides matching TRBD2. Looked up from germline, CDR1 is LGHNA and CDR2 is YNFKEQ. V shed 4 bases and J 4 bases; nucleotides not matched to a gene: 7. This CDR3 is built from 15 residues. The CDR3 nucleotides read TGTGCCAGCAGCCCCGGGAGCGGGAGCGCAGATACGCAGTATTTT. Translating gives CASSPGSGSADTQYF.

The rearrangement joins TRBV9 to TRBJ2-7; D is possibly TRBD2 (5 bases). Germline V gene sequence: CDR1 SGDLS, CDR2 YYNGEE. Trimming cost V 0 bases and J 4 bases, with 14 bases left between them. CDR3 length: 15 residues. The CDR3 reads CASSVDSGRDYEQYF. The CDR3 DNA reads TGTGCCAGCAGCGTAGATTCCGGACGGGATTACGAGCAGTACTTC. The full variable domain, rest sourced from reference TRBV9 and TRBJ2-7, is DSGVTQTPKHLITATGQRVTLRCSPRSGDLSVYWYQQSLDQGLQFLIQYYNGEERAKGNILERFSAQQFPDLHSELNLSSLELGDSALYFCASSVDSGRDYEQYFGPGTRLTVT.

The J gene is TRBJ2-1, the V gene TRBV9; 7 nucleotides align to TRBD2. Germline V gene lookup returns CDR1 SGDLS and CDR2 YYNGEE. The V and J ends lost 3 bases and 5 bases, in that order; junction bases with no gene match: 5. The length of the CDR3 is 14 residues. This CDR3 reads CASSALAENNEQFF. As DNA, the CDR3 is TGTGCCAGCAGCGCTCTAGCGGAGAACAATGAGCAGTTCTTC.

The chain has TRBV6-5 and TRBJ2-7, with D perhaps TRBD1 (6 bases). Germline CDR1 and CDR2: MNHEY and SVGAGI. The ends were cut back, 6 bases at V and 4 bases at J, with 16 bases in the middle. The CDR3 is 14 amino acids. The CDR3 DNA reads TGTGCCAGCAGCAGATCCGGGACAAAGTACGAGCAGTACTTC. This codes for CASSRSGTKYEQYF.

The chain has TRBV5-1 and TRBJ2-5; D gene unclear. This CDR3 has 14 residues. Germline V gene sequence: CDR1 SGHRS, CDR2 YFSETQ. Trimming pared 0 bases from V and 5 bases from J, leaving 11 bases between. CDR3 sequence reads: CASSLDVALETQYF. Written as DNA, the CDR3 is TGCGCCAGCAGCTTGGACGTAGCCCTCGAGACCCAGTACTTC.

This clone was seen once. The chain links TRBV6-1 to TRBJ2-2, with TRBD1 identical over 7 bases. Germline CDR1 and CDR2: MNHNS and SASEGT. This CDR3 has 18 amino acids. Germline trimming cut 0 bases from V and 3 bases from J; bases unmatched to any gene: 10. The CDR3 region is CASSEAYFRQGDTGELFF. DNA for the CDR3: TGTGCCAGCAGTGAAGCCTATTTCCGACAGGGCGACACCGGGGAGCTGTTTTTT.

The chain links TRBV29-1 to TRBJ2-2; possible D gene TRBD2, 6 bases. The CDR3 extends over 13 amino acids. The V and J ends lost 1 base and 6 bases respectively, with 9 bases between them. Germline loops: CDR1 SQVTM, CDR2 ANQGSEA. The CDR3 loop is CSVEVTGAGELFF. CDR3 nucleotides: TGCAGCGTTGAAGTAACGGGGGCCGGGGAGCTGTTTTTT.

The chain uses TRBV28 and TRBJ2-5, with a possible D match to TRBD1 (6 bases). V lost 3 bases, J lost 4 bases, and 18 bases lay in between. The germline V gene encodes CDR1 MDHEN and CDR2 SYDVKM. The CDR3 is made up of 16 amino acids. In DNA form, the CDR3 reads TGTGCCAGCAGTTTCCGGCCAGGGGCCCTTGGAGAGACCCAGTACTTC. Translating it yields CASSFRPGALGETQYF.

This sequence joins TRBV6-5 and TRBJ1-2; 9 positions match TRBD1. The V segment lost 2 bases and the J segment 8 bases; nucleotides outside the gene matches: 9. This CDR3 region has 15 residues. Per the germline V gene, CDR1 is MNHEY and CDR2 is SVGAGI. CDR3 nucleotide sequence: TGTGCCAGCAGTTACGCCGCCCGGGACAGGGACGGCTACACCTTC. This translates into CASSYAARDRDGYTF.

V is TRBV5-4 and J is TRBJ1-4; 10 nucleotides agree with TRBD1. The CDR3 consists of 15 residues. From germline, CDR1 is SGHNT and CDR2 YYREEE (reference sequence). V dropped 4 bases and J dropped 3; count of bases not matched to a gene: 3. DNA of the CDR3: TGTGCCAGCAGCATTGGACAGGGGGCTAATGAAAAACTGTTTTTT. Translated: CASSIGQGANEKLFF.

This clone was observed once. The genes are TRBV5-4 and TRBJ2-7, with 9 bases that match TRBD1. Per the germline V gene, CDR1 is SGHNT and CDR2 is YYREEE (reference sequence). V dropped 0 bases and J dropped 3; count of bases not matched to a gene: 4. The CDR3 runs to 15 residues. CDR3 protein: CASSLAGQGVYEQYF. CDR3 DNA: TGTGCCAGCAGCTTGGCGGGACAGGGCGTCTACGAGCAGTACTTC.

The chain uses TRBV7-2 and TRBJ2-7; 9 bases are shared with TRBD1. Germline V CDR1 and CDR2: SGHTA, FQGNSA. CDR3 size: 15 residues. Trimming at V came to 6 bases and at J to 3 bases, leaving 9 bases not matched to a gene. The DNA of the CDR3 is TGTGCCAGCAGAAAAAGGACAGGGGCCAGCTACGAGCAGTACTTC. This encodes CASRKRTGASYEQYF.

J is TRBJ2-4 and V is TRBV12-2; the table's D call, TRBD2, was not checked against the DNA. TRBV12-2 is a documented pseudogene. The CDR3 spans 21 residues. The CDR3, as DNA: TGTGCAAGTCGCTTCGCTATCCAGCGGCCCCCCCCGGACTTGGCCAAAAACATTCAGTACTTC. Its protein product is CASRFAIQRPPPDLAKNIQYF.

In this sample, this clone turned up once. The rearrangement uses TRBV6-6 and TRBJ2-7; 10 bases agree with TRBD1. V dropped 0 bases and J dropped 0; count of bases not matched to a gene: 2. Germline CDR1 and CDR2: MNHNY and SVGAGI (reference sequence). CDR3 length: 16 residues. CDR3: CASSYSRTGGSYEQYF. For the CDR3, the DNA is TGTGCCAGCAGTTACTCAAGGACAGGGGGCTCCTACGAGCAGTACTTC.

The rearrangement links TRBV6-5 to TRBJ1-3; D gene ambiguous. Germline CDR1 and CDR2: MNHEY and SVGAGI. CDR3 length equals 16 residues. V was clipped by 2 bases and J by 0 bases, with 11 bases between them. The CDR3 coding sequence is TGTGCCAGCAGTTACCAGCGTCCGAGCTCTGGAAACACCATATATTTT. Protein sequence: CASSYQRPSSGNTIYF.

The chain joins TRBV5-4 to TRBJ2-1, with D maybe TRBD1 (5 bases). Germline CDR1 reads SGHNT; CDR2 reads YYREEE (reference sequence). This CDR3 region has 16 residues. Trimming removed 4 bases at V and 0 bases at J, with 14 bases between. CDR3 sequence reads: CASSRPWGGSYNEQFF. The CDR3 DNA is TGTGCCAGCAGCCGACCGTGGGGCGGCTCCTACAATGAGCAGTTCTTC.

The CDR3 DNA is TGTGCCAGCAGTCCGCTAACAGGGGGGAGAAACACCATATATTTT. Its translation is CASSPLTGGRNTIYF. The chain joins TRBV27 to TRBJ1-3; TRBD1 matches 8 bases. Germline-derived CDR1 and CDR2 are MNHEY and SMNVEV (reference sequence). After removal of 5 bases from V and 5 bases from J, the junction contained 8 bases not matched to a gene. The CDR3 has 15 amino acids.